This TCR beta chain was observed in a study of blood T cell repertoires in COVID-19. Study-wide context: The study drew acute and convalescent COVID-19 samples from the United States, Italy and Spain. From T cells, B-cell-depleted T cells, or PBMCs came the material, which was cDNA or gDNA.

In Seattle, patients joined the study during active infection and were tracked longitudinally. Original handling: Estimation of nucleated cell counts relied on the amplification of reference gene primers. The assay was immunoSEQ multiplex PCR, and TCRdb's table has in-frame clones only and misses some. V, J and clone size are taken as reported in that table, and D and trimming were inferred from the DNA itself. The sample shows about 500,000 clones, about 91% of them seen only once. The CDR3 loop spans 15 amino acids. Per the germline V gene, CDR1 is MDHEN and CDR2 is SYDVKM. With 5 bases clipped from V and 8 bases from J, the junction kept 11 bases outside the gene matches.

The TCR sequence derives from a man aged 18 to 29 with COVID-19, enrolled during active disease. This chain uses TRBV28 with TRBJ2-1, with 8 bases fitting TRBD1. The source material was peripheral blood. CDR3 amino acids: CASSGDRGALDEQFF. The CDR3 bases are TGTGCCAGCAGTGGAGACAGGGGCGCACTCGATGAGCAGTTCTTC.